The rows below give T cell receptor beta chains drawn from one sample of a study of blood T cell repertoires in COVID-19. Method: immunoSEQ multiplex PCR; TCRdb's copy keeps in-frame clones and lacks some. The sample holds about 130,000 clones, about 76% seen once. The sequencing input was peripheral blood. The receptors derive from a man older than 75 with acute or convalescent COVID-19. The CDR3 runs from the conserved cysteine through the conserved F or W. A D gene is named only where the DNA matches it firmly. Some rows have no size entry. The others give once, few or many, or a class for an expanded clone.

v_call	d_call	j_call	clone_size	cdr3_aa	cdr3_nt
TRBV6-4	-	TRBJ1-6	-	CASSDGPGIYSPLHF	TGTGCCAGCAGTGACGGTCCAGGGATATATTCACCCCTCCACTTT
TRBV5-1	-	TRBJ1-1	-	CASSLAQSNTEAFF	TGCGCCAGCAGCTTGGCCCAGTCGAACACTGAAGCTTTCTTT
TRBV4-1	-	TRBJ1-4	-	CASSQVLQKNEKLFF	TGCGCCAGCAGCCAAGTCTTACAGAAGAATGAAAAACTGTTTTTT
TRBV18	TRBD1	TRBJ1-1	-	CASSPRGKNTEAFF	TGTGCCAGCTCACCCAGGGGGAAGAACACTGAAGCTTTCTTT
TRBV9	TRBD2	TRBJ2-5	once	CASSPRLADQETQYF	TGTGCCAGCAGCCCACGACTAGCGGATCAAGAGACCCAGTACTTC
TRBV4-1	-	TRBJ2-1	few	CASSQSGTYNEQFF	TGCGCCAGCAGCCAATCCGGGACCTACAATGAGCAGTTCTTC
TRBV2	-	TRBJ1-6	-	CASGTRGNNSPLHF	TGTGCCAGCGGCACGCGAGGGAATAATTCACCCCTCCACTTT
TRBV5-1	TRBD1	TRBJ1-5	-	CASSPGTGNSNQPQHF	TGCGCCAGCAGCCCAGGGACAGGAAATAGCAATCAGCCCCAGCATTTT
TRBV18	-	TRBJ1-6	-	CASSPGAVGNSPLHF	TGTGCCAGCTCACCTGGCGCGGTGGGTAATTCACCCCTCCACTTT
TRBV7-3	-	TRBJ2-3	-	CASSRGGGSSTDTQYF	TGTGCCAGCAGCCGGGGTGGTGGATCTAGCACAGATACGCAGTATTTT
TRBV27	TRBD1	TRBJ2-3	few	CASSLSTGGWSTDTQYF	TGTGCCAGCAGTTTGTCTACAGGGGGCTGGAGCACAGATACGCAGTATTTT
TRBV5-1	-	TRBJ1-4	few	CASSLYQGTNEKLFF	TGCGCCAGCAGCTTGTATCAGGGGACTAATGAAAAACTGTTTTTT
TRBV19	-	TRBJ2-1	-	CASSMAALSLQFF	TGTGCCAGTAGTATGGCGGCGCTATCTCTCCAGTTCTTC
TRBV6-2/TRBV6-3	-	TRBJ1-6	few	CASSYVRENSPLHF	TGTGCCAGCAGTTATGTGCGGGAAAATTCACCCCTCCACTTT
TRBV5-3	-	TRBJ1-4	-	CARSLTVHLDHSELFF	TGTGCCAGAAGCTTGACGGTTCATCTAGATCATTCGGAACTGTTTTTT
TRBV4-3	TRBD1	TRBJ2-1	-	CASSQGPDRGPNEQFF	TGCGCCAGCAGCCAAGGACCTGACAGGGGGCCTAATGAGCAGTTCTTC
TRBV9	TRBD2	TRBJ2-1	-	CASSVSSSGGAEEFF	TGTGCCAGCAGCGTATCCTCTAGCGGGGGGGCCGAAGAGTTCTTC
TRBV7-2	TRBD1	TRBJ1-4	-	CASSLDRVNEKLFF	TGTGCCAGCAGTCTTGACAGGGTTAATGAAAAACTGTTTTTT
TRBV27	TRBD1	TRBJ1-5	-	CASSRGTGNQPQHF	TGTGCCAGCAGTAGGGGGACAGGGAATCAGCCCCAGCATTTT
TRBV2	-	TRBJ1-3	-	CASSDRGRNTIYF	TGTGCCAGCAGTGACCGGGGTAGAAACACCATATATTTT
TRBV5-1	-	TRBJ1-2	-	CASSLMGASPYGYTF	TGCGCCAGCAGCTTGATGGGAGCCTCGCCATATGGCTACACCTTC
TRBV2	TRBD1	TRBJ1-5	few	CASRDRDVQPQHF	TGTGCCAGTCGAGACAGGGATGTTCAGCCCCAGCATTTT
TRBV3-1/TRBV3-2	-	TRBJ2-7	-	CASSQGYTSYEQYF	TGTGCCAGCAGCCAAGGGTACACCTCCTACGAGCAGTACTTC
TRBV6-1	TRBD2	TRBJ2-1	-	CASSEATSLFEQFF	TGTGCCAGCAGTGAAGCGACTAGCCTGTTTGAGCAGTTCTTC
TRBV27	TRBD1	TRBJ1-2	-	CASSSSGTGRGYTF	TGTGCCAGCAGTTCCTCCGGGACAGGGCGCGGCTACACCTTC
TRBV7-8	-	TRBJ2-2	few	CASSFSSRELFF	TGTGCCAGCAGCTTCAGTAGCCGGGAGCTGTTTTTT
TRBV18	-	TRBJ1-5	-	CASSPINSNQPQHF	TGTGCCAGCTCGCCTATAAATAGCAATCAGCCCCAGCATTTT
TRBV29-1	TRBD2	TRBJ2-3	-	CSVPAGGGAPSDTQYF	TGCAGCGTACCCGCAGGCGGGGGGGCCCCGTCAGATACGCAGTATTTT
TRBV7-2	TRBD1	TRBJ2-2	-	CASSRTGRDTGELFF	TGTGCCAGCAGCCGGACAGGAAGGGACACCGGGGAGCTGTTTTTT
TRBV11-2	-	TRBJ1-2	-	CASSLFGEQAIF	TGTGCCAGCAGCTTATTCGGGGAGCAAGCGATCTTC
TRBV10-3	-	TRBJ2-1	-	CAISLQGSSYNEQFF	TGTGCCATCAGTCTTCAGGGGAGCTCCTACAATGAGCAGTTCTTC
TRBV2	TRBD1	TRBJ2-3	once	CASSAGTASTDTQYF	TGTGCCAGCAGTGCCGGGACAGCCAGCACAGATACGCAGTATTTT
TRBV7-2	-	TRBJ2-7	once	CASSPRPPRYPYEQYF	TGTGCCAGCAGCCCTAGACCACCCCGCTACCCCTACGAGCAGTACTTC
TRBV5-1	TRBD1	TRBJ1-1	few	CASFRDSRNTEAFF	TGCGCCAGCTTTCGGGACAGCAGGAACACTGAAGCTTTCTTT
TRBV6-5	-	TRBJ1-2	-	CASSSVGDGYGYTF	TGTGCCAGCAGTTCTGTAGGGGATGGCTATGGCTACACCTTC
TRBV29-1	TRBD1	TRBJ1-1	-	CSGKQGATTEAFF	TGCAGCGGCAAACAGGGGGCTACCACTGAAGCTTTCTTT
TRBV6-2/TRBV6-3	-	TRBJ2-1	-	CASSLRQASYNEQFF	TGTGCCAGCAGTTTGAGACAGGCCTCCTACAATGAGCAGTTCTTC
TRBV5-1	-	TRBJ1-2	few	CASSSGGANYGYTF	TGCGCCAGCAGCAGCGGGGGGGCTAACTATGGCTACACCTTC
TRBV11-2	-	TRBJ2-7	-	CASSLTGTYEQYF	TGTGCCAGCAGCTTAACAGGGACCTACGAGCAGTACTTC
TRBV28	-	TRBJ1-5	-	CASSLFGGLGQPQHF	TGTGCCAGCAGTTTATTCGGGGGGTTGGGTCAGCCCCAGCATTTT
TRBV5-1	TRBD2	TRBJ2-3	-	CASSLSVAGSTDTQYF	TGCGCCAGCAGCTTGTCGGTAGCGGGGAGCACAGATACGCAGTATTTT
TRBV19	TRBD1	TRBJ1-2	-	CASNGQGLNYGYTF	TGTGCCAGTAACGGACAGGGGCTGAACTATGGCTACACCTTC
TRBV5-4	-	TRBJ1-1	few	CASSLEAKNTEAFF	TGTGCCAGCAGCTTGGAAGCTAAGAACACTGAAGCTTTCTTT
TRBV4-1	-	TRBJ1-1	once	CASSQDGSATAEAFF	TGCGCCAGCAGCCAAGATGGCTCTGCCACCGCTGAAGCTTTCTTT